Here is one T cell receptor beta chain with its context. This sample stems from a study of blood T cell repertoires in COVID-19. This CDR3 spans 13 amino acids. Trimming cost V 4 bases and J 11 bases, with 12 bases left between them. Germline CDR1 reads SGHTA; CDR2 reads FQGNSA. Measured with immunoSEQ multiplex PCR; TCRdb has only the in-frame clones, and not every one. The sample carries 150,000 or so clones, about four fifths recorded once. The specimen was peripheral blood. The TCR originated in a human donor with acute or convalescent COVID-19. The donor label of this sample is uncertain. The genes are TRBV7-2 and TRBJ1-6; no firm D call. The CDR3 region has the DNA TGTGCCAGCAGCTCGGTTCTCTTGCCACCCCTCCACTTT. It specifies CASSSVLLPPLHF.